The clone carrying this T cell receptor (beta chain) was counted between two and nine times. Researchers report isolating at least 7 million PBMCs per sample. This sample is drawn from a study of blood T cells in healthy people across ages. This CDR3 has 12 amino acids. Germline CDR1 is PRHDT and CDR2 is FYEKMQ (reference sequence). The V and J ends lost 5 bases and 0 bases respectively, with 4 bases between them. PCR was performed a second time for 7 to 11 cycles using a sample-barcoded 5' primer and a J-beta primer mix. MiXCR, applied by TCRdb to the 5' RACE reads, yields one record per CDR3 protein. The profile shows hundreds of thousands of distinct CDR3 sequences, approximately 50% of them singletons.

The sequence came from a woman aged 60-70 years in good health. V is TRBV13 and J is TRBJ2-5; the D is unclear. The sample taken for sequencing was blood. The CDR3 is CASSDNQETQYF. CDR3 coding DNA: TGTGCCAGCAGCGACAACCAAGAGACCCAGTACTTC.